The source of this TCR beta chain is a study of T cell responses to AZD1222 COVID-19 vaccine. Comment on this clone: The antigen is unknown.

Assay used: immunoSEQ multiplex PCR; TCRdb lists only in-frame clones, some missing. The repertoire has about 150,000 clones, 90% to 95% of them found once; the top ten carry about 1.3%. Whole-study findings and limits: Receipt of two AZD1222 doses was followed by a rise in Spike-specific TCR breadth and depth. Reports indicate that nearly half of spike-specific TCRs are directed at unmutated variant regions. Donors were mostly white British, more females; clonal diversity possibly underestimated. Of the AZD1222 recipients, only 5 or 6 were seropositive at baseline.

Germline values: CDR1 MNHEY, CDR2 SVGAGI. The CDR3 consists of 14 residues. V shed 5 bases and J 2 bases; nucleotides not matched to a gene: 3. This sample comprised peripheral blood, obtained on day 0 of AZD1222 vaccination. This receptor was obtained from an adult in good health. The J gene is TRBJ1-5, the V gene TRBV6-5; 7 positions match TRBD1. The CDR3 sequence is CASSTGAGNQPQHF. The CDR3 nucleotides read TGTGCCAGCAGTACAGGGGCGGGCAATCAGCCCCAGCATTTT.